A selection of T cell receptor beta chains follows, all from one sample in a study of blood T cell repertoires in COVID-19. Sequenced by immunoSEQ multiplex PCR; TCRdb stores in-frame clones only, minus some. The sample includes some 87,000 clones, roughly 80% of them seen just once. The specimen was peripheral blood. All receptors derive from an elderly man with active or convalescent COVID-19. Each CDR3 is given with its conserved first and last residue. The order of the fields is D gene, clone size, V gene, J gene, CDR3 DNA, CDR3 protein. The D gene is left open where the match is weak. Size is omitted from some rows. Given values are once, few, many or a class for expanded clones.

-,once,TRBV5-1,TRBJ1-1,TGCGCCAGCAGCTTTGGCCCGAACACTGAAGCTTTCTTT,CASSFGPNTEAFF
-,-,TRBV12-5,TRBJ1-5,TGTGCTAGTGGTTTGGTCCAGGGCTGGAGCAATCAGCCCCAGCATTTT,CASGLVQGWSNQPQHF
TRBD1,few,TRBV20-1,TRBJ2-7,TGCAGTGCTAGTGGCGGGCCAGGGGGCTTGTACGAGCAGTACTTC,CSASGGPGGLYEQYF
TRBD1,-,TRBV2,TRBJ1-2,TGTGCCAGCAATCGACAGGGGGCCAACTATGGCTACACCTTC,CASNRQGANYGYTF
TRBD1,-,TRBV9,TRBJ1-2,TGTGCCAGCAGCGGCAGAACAGGGGGTACTATGGGCTACACCTTC,CASSGRTGGTMGYTF
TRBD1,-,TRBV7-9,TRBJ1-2,TGTGCCAGCAGCATCCTCGGGACAGGGGCCTATGGCTACACCTTC,CASSILGTGAYGYTF
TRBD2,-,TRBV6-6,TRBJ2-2,TGTGCCAGCAGTCGTCCGGGACTAGCGGGGGGCAAGAACACCGGGGAGCTGTTTTTT,CASSRPGLAGGKNTGELFF
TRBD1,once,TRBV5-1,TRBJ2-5,TGCGCCAGCAGCTTCGGGACAGGGATCGGGGAGACCCAGTACTTC,CASSFGTGIGETQYF
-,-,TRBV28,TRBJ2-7,TGTGCCAGCCCCCCCCCGGGGGTCCCCGGTCACGAGCAGTACTTC,CASPPPGVPGHEQYF
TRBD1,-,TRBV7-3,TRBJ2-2,TGTGCCAGCAGCTCTTTTCCGACAGGGTCAGGCGGGGAGCTGTTTTTT,CASSSFPTGSGGELFF
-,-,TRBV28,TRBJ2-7,TGTGCCAGCACCCCCGCCGGGGAGGCAAAGCAGTACTTC,CASTPAGEAKQYF
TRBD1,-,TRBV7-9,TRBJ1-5,TGTGCCAGCAGCCCAGCGGGACAGGGTAGGCAGCCCCAGCATTTT,CASSPAGQGRQPQHF
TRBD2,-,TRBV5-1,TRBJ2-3,TGCGCCAGCAGCTTGGCGGGGGGGGCGCAAGATACGCAGTATTTT,CASSLAGGAQDTQYF
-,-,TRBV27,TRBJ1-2,TGTGCCAGCAGTTTATTGGGTCGGAGTGGCTACACCTTC,CASSLLGRSGYTF
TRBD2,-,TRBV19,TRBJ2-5,TGTGCCAGTAGTATAGGGGCCGGGGGGGTTCAAGAGACCCAGTACTTC,CASSIGAGGVQETQYF
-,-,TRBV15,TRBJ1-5,TGTGCCACCAGCAGAGATGGAGGAGATCAGCCCCAGCATTTT,CATSRDGGDQPQHF
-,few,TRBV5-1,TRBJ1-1,TGCGCCAGCAGCTTGTCCCGGAACACTGAAGCTTTCTTT,CASSLSRNTEAFF
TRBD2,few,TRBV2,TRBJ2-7,TGTGCCAGCAGTGACTTAGCGGGGGGCCCAAGCTCCTACGAGCAGTACTTC,CASSDLAGGPSSYEQYF
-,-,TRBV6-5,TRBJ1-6,TGTGCCAGCAGTTACTCGAGAGCCAACTATAATTCACCCCTCCACTTT,CASSYSRANYNSPLHF
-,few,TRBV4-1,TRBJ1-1,TGCGCCAGCAGCCAACCCGTCTTGCGGGGGACTGAAGCTTTCTTT,CASSQPVLRGTEAFF
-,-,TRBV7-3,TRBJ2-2,TGTGCCAGCAGCTTAGCACAGCTTACAAACACCGGGGAGCTGTTTTTT,CASSLAQLTNTGELFF
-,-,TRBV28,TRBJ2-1,TGTGCCAGCAGTTCCCGGGACTCCACGTACAATGAGCAGTTCTTC,CASSSRDSTYNEQFF
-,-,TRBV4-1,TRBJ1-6,TGCGCCAGCAGCCAAGATAGGGGGACAAATTCACCCCTCCACTTT,CASSQDRGTNSPLHF
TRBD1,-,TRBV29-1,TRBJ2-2,TGCAGCGTTGAAGCGACAGGGCGTCGAACCGGGGAGCTGTTTTTT,CSVEATGRRTGELFF
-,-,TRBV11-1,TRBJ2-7,TGTGCCAGCAGCCGGGGGACAGTAGACGAGCAGTACTTC,CASSRGTVDEQYF
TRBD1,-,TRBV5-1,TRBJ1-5,TGCGCCAGCAGCCTTAGTGGGACAGGGGACCTCCGCAATCAGCCCCAGCATTTT,CASSLSGTGDLRNQPQHF
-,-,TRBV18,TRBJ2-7,TGTGCCAGCTCACCACAGGGAGACGAGCAGTACTTC,CASSPQGDEQYF
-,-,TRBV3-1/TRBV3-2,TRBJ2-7,TGTGCCAGCAGCCAGCGGACAGACACCTACGAGCAGTACTTC,CASSQRTDTYEQYF
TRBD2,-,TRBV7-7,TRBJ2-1,TGTGCCAGCAGCGATTCCAGGACTAGCGGGGGGCCCGGTGAGCAGTTCTTC,CASSDSRTSGGPGEQFF
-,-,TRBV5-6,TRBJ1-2,TGTGCCAGCAGCCTACAGGGTGGTTATGGCTACACCTTC,CASSLQGGYGYTF
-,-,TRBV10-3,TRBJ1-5,TGTGCCACCGTTAAGGGGCTCAATCAGCCCCAGCATTTT,CATVKGLNQPQHF